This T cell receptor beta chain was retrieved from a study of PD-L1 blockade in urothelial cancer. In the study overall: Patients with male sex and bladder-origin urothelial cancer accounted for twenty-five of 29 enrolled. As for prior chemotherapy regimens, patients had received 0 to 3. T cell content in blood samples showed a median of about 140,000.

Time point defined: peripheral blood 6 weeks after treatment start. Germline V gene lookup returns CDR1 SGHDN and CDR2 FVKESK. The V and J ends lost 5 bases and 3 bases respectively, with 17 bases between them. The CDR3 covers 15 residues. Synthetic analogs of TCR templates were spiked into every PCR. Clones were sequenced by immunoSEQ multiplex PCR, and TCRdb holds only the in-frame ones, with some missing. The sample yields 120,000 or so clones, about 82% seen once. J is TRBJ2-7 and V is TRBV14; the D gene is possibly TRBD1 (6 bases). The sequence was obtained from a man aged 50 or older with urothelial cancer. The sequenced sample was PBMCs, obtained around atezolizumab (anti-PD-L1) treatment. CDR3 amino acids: CASSARTGHFYEQYF. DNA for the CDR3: TGTGCCAGCAGCGCCAGAACGGGACACTTCTACGAGCAGTACTTC.